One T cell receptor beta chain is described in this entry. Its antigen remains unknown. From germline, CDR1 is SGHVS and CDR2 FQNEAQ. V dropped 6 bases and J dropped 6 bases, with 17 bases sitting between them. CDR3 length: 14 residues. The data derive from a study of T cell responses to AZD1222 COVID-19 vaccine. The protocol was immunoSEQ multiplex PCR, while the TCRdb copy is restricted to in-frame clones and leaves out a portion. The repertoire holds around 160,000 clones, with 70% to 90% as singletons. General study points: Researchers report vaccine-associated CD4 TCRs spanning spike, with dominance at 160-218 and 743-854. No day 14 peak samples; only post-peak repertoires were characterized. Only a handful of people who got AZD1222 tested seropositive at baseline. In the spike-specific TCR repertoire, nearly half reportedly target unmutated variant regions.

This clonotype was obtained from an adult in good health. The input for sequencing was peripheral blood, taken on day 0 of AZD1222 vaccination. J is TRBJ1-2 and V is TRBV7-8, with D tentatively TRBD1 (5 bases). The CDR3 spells CASSPGDGIDGYTF. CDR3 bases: TGTGCCAGCAGTCCCGGGGACGGAATAGATGGCTACACCTTC.